These 22 T cell receptor beta chains share one sample of origin, sequenced in a study of blood T cell repertoires in COVID-19. The method was immunoSEQ multiplex PCR; TCRdb's version includes in-frame clones alone and lacks a portion of them. The profile shows approximately 250,000 clones, 80% to 95% of them singletons. Sequenced sample: peripheral blood. These receptors were obtained from a man aged 25-45 years with COVID-19, enrolled during active disease.

This clone showed up just a few times. The genes are TRBV7-6 and TRBJ2-5, with TRBD1 matching over 9 bases. The CDR3 spans 12 residues. V shed 5 bases, J shed 13 bases, and the junction held 8 bases outside the gene matches. CDR1 and CDR2 (germline): SGHVS, FNYEAQ. CDR3 in DNA: TGTGCCAGCAGCCCGGCCGGGACAGGGTTGTACTTC. Its translation: CASSPAGTGLYF.

The CDR3 spells CASSKGAPGGNTIYF. The CDR3, as DNA: TGTGCCAGCAGCAAGGGGGCACCGGGAGGAAACACCATATATTTT. The chain is built from TRBV9 and TRBJ1-3; TRBD1 agrees at 7 bases. CDR1 and CDR2 (germline): SGDLS, YYNGEE. The CDR3 sequence is 15 residues long. The ends lost 4 bases at V and 4 bases at J; junction bases unmatched: 8. Combining the CDR3 with reference TRBV9 and TRBJ1-3 gives the whole variable domain DSGVTQTPKHLITATGQRVTLRCSPRSGDLSVYWYQQSLDQGLQFLIQYYNGEERAKGNILERFSAQQFPDLHSELNLSSLELGDSALYFCASSKGAPGGNTIYFGEGSWLTVV.

This chain connects TRBV3-1 (or the pseudogene TRBV3-2) to TRBJ2-2; TRBD2 matches 9 bases. The CDR3 has 17 amino acids. The germline V gene has CDR1 LGHDT and CDR2 YNNKEL (reference sequence). J lost 1 base, V lost 1 base, and 4 bases had no gene match. The CDR3 protein is CASSQVGAGGNTGELFF. The CDR3 DNA reads as TGTGCCAGCAGCCAAGTGGGAGCGGGGGGGAACACCGGGGAGCTGTTTTTT.

This clone came up once. The chain couples TRBV6-5 to TRBJ1-3, with TRBD1 matching 7 bases. Germline V CDR1 and CDR2: MNHEY, SVGAGI. This CDR3 contains 15 residues. The trim removed 5 bases at V and 2 bases at J, leaving 6 bases unmatched. CDR3 nucleotides: TGTGCCAGCAGTCGACAGGGCTTAGCTGGAAACACCATATATTTT. Translation: CASSRQGLAGNTIYF.

This rearrangement joins TRBV11-2 to TRBJ2-7; D possibly corresponds to TRBD2 (5 bases). CDR1 is SGHAT and CDR2 is FQNNGV in the germline V gene. V lost 8 bases to trimming and J lost 1 base, with 9 bases between them. The CDR3 spans 12 residues. As DNA, the CDR3 is TGTGCCAGCGCCACGGGATCCTACGAGCAGTACTTC. Translation gives CASATGSYEQYF.

The chain employs TRBV5-4 and TRBJ1-2, with 9 positions matching TRBD1. J lost 6 bases, V lost 1 base, and 4 bases had no gene match. This CDR3 is 14 amino acids long. The germline gives CDR1 SGHNT, CDR2 YYREEE (reference sequence). CDR3 loop: CASSLTGGADGYTF. The CDR3 region has the DNA TGTGCCAGCAGCTTGACAGGGGGCGCGGATGGCTACACCTTC.

The genes are TRBV7-9 and TRBJ2-7; D uncertain. Trimming took 3 bases from V and 2 from J, leaving 11 bases between them. The CDR3 contains 14 residues. Germline V gene lookup returns CDR1 SEHNR and CDR2 FQNEAQ (reference sequence). The CDR3 DNA reads TGTGCCAGCAGCTTCCGGAGAGACCCCTACGAGCAGTACTTC. This translates into CASSFRRDPYEQYF.

The genes are TRBV7-2 and TRBJ2-1; 8 bases fit TRBD2. With 4 bases clipped from V and 16 bases from J, the junction kept 9 bases outside the gene matches. This CDR3 contains 12 residues. CDR1 SGHTA and CDR2 FQGNSA come from the germline V gene. CDR3 residues: CASSYRGTRGFF. The CDR3 DNA reads TGTGCCAGCAGCTATAGAGGGACTAGGGGTTTCTTC.

The chain joins TRBV12-5 to TRBJ2-3; D might be TRBD1 (5 bases). The germline V gene encodes CDR1 LGHNT and CDR2 FRNRAP. The CDR3 runs 16 residues. Trimming cost V 6 bases and J 2 bases, with 18 bases left between them. In DNA, the CDR3 is TGTGCTAGTGGATCATTGGGGCAGGAGACCACAGATACGCAGTATTTT. It codes for CASGSLGQETTDTQYF.

This clone was observed a single time. The V gene is TRBV6-6, the J gene TRBJ1-4; D gene ambiguous. Germline V CDR1 and CDR2: MNHNY, SVGAGI (reference sequence). Trimming cost V 2 bases and J 0 bases, with 7 bases left between them. This CDR3 comprises 15 residues. CDR3: CASSYRVATNEKLFF. CDR3 bases: TGTGCCAGCAGTTACCGAGTTGCAACTAATGAAAAACTGTTTTTT.

The chain carries TRBV9 and TRBJ1-4, with 10 nucleotides matching TRBD1. The length of the CDR3 is 15 residues. CDR1 and CDR2 from the germline V gene are SGDLS and YYNGEE. V trimming: 2 bases; J trimming: 7 bases; junction bases outside the gene matches: 5. Here the CDR3 DNA reads TGTGCCAGCAGCGTGAGGGGACAGGGGAGTGAAAAACTGTTTTTT. Protein product: CASSVRGQGSEKLFF.

This chain connects TRBV6-5 to TRBJ2-2; maybe TRBD1 (6 bases). In germline, CDR1 is MNHEY, CDR2 SVGAGI. Trimming took 8 bases from V and 0 from J, leaving 10 bases between them. The CDR3 has 14 residues. Here the CDR3 DNA reads TGTGCCAGCCCGGGACATTCGAACACCGGGGAGCTGTTTTTT. Translation gives CASPGHSNTGELFF.

The chain joins TRBV18 to TRBJ1-1, with D perhaps matching TRBD1 (5 bases). Germline CDR1 reads KGHSH; CDR2 reads LQKENI. CDR3 length: 15 amino acids. V was trimmed by 1 base and J by 4 bases, leaving 13 bases between them. Here the CDR3 reads CASSPRGSGGTEAFF. CDR3 in DNA: TGTGCCAGCTCACCACGGGGGTCCGGGGGCACTGAAGCTTTCTTT. Based on the CDR3 plus reference TRBV18 and TRBJ1-1, the full variable domain is NAGVMQNPRHLVRRRGQEARLRCSPMKGHSHVYWYRQLPEEGLKFMVYLQKENIIDESGMPKERFSAEFPKEGPSILRIQQVVRGDSAAYFCASSPRGSGGTEAFFGQGTRLTVV.

This sequence joins TRBV6-5 and TRBJ2-1; D is possibly TRBD1 (5 bases). CDR1 is MNHEY, CDR2 SVGAGI, per germline. Trimming stripped 6 bases from V and 0 bases from J, with 9 bases between. The CDR3 consists of 14 residues. CDR3 in amino acids: CASRRQTSYNEQFF. CDR3 bases: TGTGCCAGCAGACGACAGACCTCCTACAATGAGCAGTTCTTC.

The chain links TRBV5-1 to TRBJ2-5; 8 bases are a match to TRBD1. The CDR3 sequence is 17 residues long. The V segment lost 3 bases and the J segment 5 bases; nucleotides outside the gene matches: 15. In germline, CDR1 is SGHRS, CDR2 YFSETQ. The CDR3 loop reads CASSSATGQGRGETQYF. Written as DNA, the CDR3 is TGCGCCAGCAGCTCAGCAACCGGACAGGGTCGGGGCGAGACCCAGTACTTC.

This chain joins TRBV5-4 and TRBJ2-7, with a tentative D call TRBD2 (6 bases). CDR1 is SGHNT and CDR2 is YYREEE in the germline V gene (reference sequence). CDR3 length: 14 residues. V gave up 4 bases and J gave up 1 base, with 12 bases separating them. CDR3 coding DNA: TGTGCCAGCAGCCCGCCCGGGACTTCCTACGAGCAGTACTTC. Encoded protein: CASSPPGTSYEQYF.

The chain has TRBV11-2 and TRBJ2-7; TRBD2 matches 11 bases. With V trimmed by 4 bases and J by 4 bases, 15 bases remained unmatched. The CDR3 contains 18 residues. Germline V gene data show CDR1 as SGHAT and CDR2 as FQNNGV. The CDR3 DNA reads as TGTGCCAGCAGCTCTACCTTACAAAGACTAGCGGGGAGGTACGAGCAGTACTTC. This codes for CASSSTLQRLAGRYEQYF.

This chain uses TRBV6-2 or TRBV6-3 with TRBJ2-5, with 10 bases lining up with TRBD2. The V gene's germline CDR1 is MNHEY and CDR2 SVGEGT. Germline trimming cut 6 bases from V and 4 bases from J; bases unmatched to any gene: 14. The CDR3 spans 17 residues. The DNA for the CDR3 is TGTGCCAGCAGCTCCCTAATTAGTAGCGGGGGGAGAGAGACCCAGTACTTC. Encoded protein: CASSSLISSGGRETQYF.

CDR3 residues: CASSPTGDTQYF. The CDR3, as DNA: TGTGCCAGCAGCCCAACAGGAGATACGCAGTATTTT. J is TRBJ2-3 and V is TRBV6-5, with D possibly matching TRBD1 (5 bases). CDR3 length: 12 amino acids. V lost 6 bases, J lost 5 bases, and 9 bases lay in between. CDR1 and CDR2 (germline): MNHEY, SVGAGI.

The chain couples TRBV7-9 to TRBJ1-2; TRBD1 agrees at 9 bases. CDR3 length: 14 residues. Trimming at V came to 4 bases and at J to 10 bases, leaving 10 bases not matched to a gene. Germline V gene data show CDR1 as SEHNR and CDR2 as FQNEAQ (reference sequence). As DNA, the CDR3 is TGTGCCAGCAGCTCAAACACAGGGGGCAAGCCCTACACCTTC. It translates to CASSSNTGGKPYTF.

The chain links TRBV11-2 to TRBJ1-1, with D possibly TRBD1 on 6 matching bases. The CDR3 consists of 14 residues. Per the germline V gene, CDR1 is SGHAT and CDR2 is FQNNGV. V shed 6 bases and J shed 0 bases, with 11 bases lying between them. CDR3 DNA sequence: TGTGCCAGCAGGCACAACAGGGTGAACACTGAAGCTTTCTTT. It yields the protein CASRHNRVNTEAFF.

J is TRBJ1-4 and V is TRBV10-3; D unclear. Per the germline V gene, CDR1 is ENHRY and CDR2 is SYGVKD. V lost 3 bases and J 0 bases, leaving 5 bases between the germline ends. The CDR3 sequence is 14 residues long. CDR3 nucleotides: TGTGCCATCAGTGACGGTGCAACTAATGAAAAACTGTTTTTT. The encoded protein is CAISDGATNEKLFF.